Presented here are 6 T cell receptor beta chains from one specimen sequenced in a study of T cell changes during pregnancy in multiple sclerosis. Profiling relied on immunoSEQ multiplex PCR, and the TCRdb table lists in-frame clones only, not all of them. Of fewer than 130,000 clones in the sample, roughly 92% were seen once. Sequencing was performed on peripheral blood, taken after pregnancy. These receptors were collected from a female donor with multiple sclerosis, enrolled in a pregnancy study.

The genes are TRBV19 and TRBJ1-2; tentatively, D is TRBD1 (6 bases). The germline V and J ends were trimmed by 3 bases and 4 bases, with 9 bases remaining between them. The CDR3 has 13 amino acids. From germline, CDR1 is LNHDA and CDR2 SQIVND (reference sequence). CDR3 in DNA: TGTGCCAGTAGTATGAGGGGGGGCTATGGCTACACCTTC. Amino acid sequence: CASSMRGGYGYTF.

The rearrangement uses TRBV11-2 and TRBJ2-7; D is perhaps TRBD1 (6 bases). This CDR3 is 18 amino acids long. Germline V lookup: CDR1 SGHAT, CDR2 FQNNGV. V lost 4 bases to trimming and J lost 2 bases, with 24 bases between them. The CDR3 sequence is CASSSDRVESVDTYEQYF. The CDR3 DNA reads TGTGCCAGCAGCTCGGACAGAGTAGAATCAGTTGATACCTACGAGCAGTACTTC. Full variable domain (remainder filled in from reference TRBV11-2 and TRBJ2-7): EAGVAQSPRYKIIEKRQSVAFWCNPISGHATLYWYQQILGQGPKLLIQFQNNGVVDDSQLPKDRFSAERLKGVDSTLKIQPAKLEDSAVYLCASSSDRVESVDTYEQYFGPGTRLTVT.

The chain links TRBV11-2 to TRBJ1-1, with TRBD1 identical over 10 bases. Looked up from germline, CDR1 is SGHAT and CDR2 is FQNNGV. The trim removed 5 bases at V and 8 bases at J, leaving 8 bases unmatched. This CDR3 is 14 amino acids long. The CDR3 region has the DNA TGTGCCAGCAGCCCCGGGACAGGGGCAAGGGAAGCTTTCTTT. Its protein product is CASSPGTGAREAFF.

The V call is TRBV5-5, the J call TRBJ2-4, with a possible D match to TRBD1 (6 bases). The CDR3 consists of 18 residues. Trimming left V 5 bases short and J 2 bases short, with 23 bases between. Germline assignment: CDR1 SGHKS and CDR2 YYEKEE (reference sequence). The CDR3 here is CASSTGTTPSLTKNIQYF. DNA of the CDR3: TGTGCCAGCAGTACAGGGACAACCCCCTCCCTAACCAAAAACATTCAGTACTTC.

The rearrangement uses TRBV6-4 and TRBJ1-6; TRBD1 agrees at 7 bases. J lost 11 bases, V lost 4 bases, and 5 bases had no gene match. Germline CDR1 MRHNA, CDR2 SNTAGT. The CDR3 runs to 13 residues. The chain's CDR3 is CASSGDRATPLHF. The CDR3 bases are TGTGCCAGCAGTGGCGACAGGGCTACACCCCTCCACTTT.

V gene TRBV5-5 combines with J gene TRBJ1-5, with D possibly being TRBD1 (6 bases). V lost 0 bases to trimming and J lost 7 bases, with 17 bases between them. This CDR3 has 16 amino acids. Germline values: CDR1 SGHKS, CDR2 YYEKEE (reference sequence). The CDR3 sequence is CASSLAPGASRQPQHF. Here the CDR3 DNA reads TGTGCCAGCAGCTTGGCCCCAGGGGCAAGCAGACAGCCCCAGCATTTT.